This TCR beta chain was sequenced during a study of regulatory T cells in long-lasting Graves disease (dated by TCRdb to about 2021). Broadly, across the study: Patients with newly diagnosed Graves' disease had been on antithyroid drugs for under 3 months. Patients with persistent Graves' disease were compared with patients with newly diagnosed Graves' disease using TCR sequencing and RNA sequencing of peripheral blood. The study took place in China and was registered as a clinical trial. A total of roughly 33 samples underwent TCR sequencing: around 13 from persistent and roughly 20 from newly diagnosed Graves' disease patients.

Cut back by 5 bases and 6 bases, the V and J ends lie 11 bases apart. Sequences SGHTA (CDR1) and FQGTGA (CDR2) are obtained from the germline V gene. The CDR3 has 13 amino acids, counting the end cysteine and phenylalanine. The kept DNA is CDR3 alone, 39 bases in frame from the first base. Library preparation was by multiplex PCR. Instrument on record: Illumina HiSeq 4000. CDR3 regions were amplified by Arm-PCR with iRepertoire HTBI primers to construct TCR beta libraries. Before sequencing, the PCR products went through gel purification. The source study handled its data this way. Gene usage analysis of CDR3 amino acid clonotypes used the approximately 62 TRBV and 14 to 15 TRBJ segments found across samples. Filtered high-quality paired reads were merged into contigs using COPE and FqMerger. BLAST was used to align contigs to IMGT TRBV, TRBD and TRBJ reference genes, and CDR3 was defined according to IMGT. Highly expanded clones were defined as clonotypes with a frequency above 0.1%. Shannon entropy served as the measure of repertoire diversity, while the Gini coefficient captured V-J evenness. Public clonotypes were defined as clonotypes shared by more than one individual. The raw public reads went through TCRdb reprocessing: fastp at Q25, MiXCR clone calling, in-frame beta chains kept. For every CDR3 protein sequence, its rows merge into one entry that carries the most common genes and DNA. TCRdb, rather than the study authors, made the V and J calls. For this sample there are fewer than 650,000 distinct CDR3 sequences; roughly a sixth appear just once. The top ten clonotypes cover around 11% of the sample.

The time point label on this specimen signifies: newly diagnosed GD, antithyroid drugs for less than 3 months. RNA was extracted from PBMCs in TRIzol for both TCR sequencing and RNA sequencing. The diagnosis of Graves' disease followed American Thyroid Association guidelines. The patients came from an endocrinology department in Xi'an, China. Each patient gave 9 to 10 milliliters of peripheral blood, collected in an EDTA anticoagulant tube. Ficoll Paque Plus density gradient separation was used to isolate PBMCs, and no further T cell sorting was done. An Agilent 2100 Bioanalyzer and agarose gel were used to check RNA quality, while a NanoDrop 2000 measured RNA concentration. The table lists this clonotype with many counts. Its antigen target is currently unknown. Base qualities were left out, and no much larger clone turns up one base away. Broad study findings and their caveats: Because the primary lesion, thyroid tissue, could not be accessed, the study looked at peripheral blood alone. Only the TCR beta chain was sequenced and analyzed. TRBV28, TRBJ1-2 and TRBJ2-5 were preferentially used in persistent disease, while TRBV20-1 and TRBJ2-1 were favored in newly diagnosed disease. The authors acknowledged the small sample size as a limitation that may reduce accuracy. More public clonotypes were shared among persistent patients (around 2,600) than among newly diagnosed patients (just under 1,000). Compared with newly diagnosed patients, patients with persistent Graves' disease had lower TCR Shannon entropy and fewer highly expanded clones, which suggests clonal expansion.

This sample was also put to use in a study of T cells in Graves' hyperthyroidism and ophthalmopathy. As that second study puts it: Stable Graves' hyperthyroidism was defined as no progression to ophthalmopathy during 18 months of follow-up. The hyperthyroidism patients were between 18 and 65 years old and newly diagnosed, with a disease duration of less than 2 months. Any patient with an uncontrolled infection, another autoimmune disease, pregnancy or lactation was excluded. Diagnoses were established on the basis of clinical symptoms, serum thyroxine and TRAb, thyroid ultrasound, and orbital computed tomography. The TCR CDR3 was subjected to a first round of RT-PCR using the HTBI primer set and the Qiagen OneStep RT-PCR kit. Most expanded thyroid clonotypes (frequency above 0.001) were also detected in blood, suggesting blood repertoires may reflect thyroid immune responses. A model built on a 13 V-J signature distinguished ophthalmopathy from stable hyperthyroidism, reaching around 87% sensitivity and around 82% specificity in cross-validation and 80%/75% in testing. In validation, the model predicted progression to ophthalmopathy with over 60% sensitivity and less than 80% specificity, a median of around 6.6 months before onset. To identify distinguishing TCR V-J signatures, a discovery cohort of about 95 patients was used, comprising some 43 with Graves' ophthalmopathy and 57 with stable Graves' hyperthyroidism. Prospective prediction of ophthalmopathy was tested in an independent validation cohort of 18 to 20 hyperthyroidism patients and roughly 16 patients who later progressed to ophthalmopathy. The 100 discovery patients were randomly split 7:3 into training and test sets. In addition, the study compared T-cell repertoires in thyroid tissue and in blood from several Graves' hyperthyroidism patients. Once sampling was done, hyperthyroidism patients were given methimazole at a starting dose of 30 mg daily, whereas ophthalmopathy patients were given high-dose intravenous methylprednisolone. Libraries were constructed in a second round of multiplex PCR, after which size selection and purification were performed. Libraries were sequenced paired-end with 100 bp reads on an Illumina HiSeq2000. SOAPnuke was used to process the raw data, removing reads that contained adapters or uncalled bases, had a mean Phred below 15, or lacked an exact match to the constant primer or identifier. COPE v1.2.5 was used to merge the high-quality paired reads, and each unique nucleotide sequence was defined as a clonotype. Clonotypes were aligned to IMGT TRBV, TRBD and TRBJ reference segments using MiTCR v1.1. The analysis included only V-J combinations with a frequency above 0.0001, which together covered over 98% of the repertoires. A TCS score was defined as the ratio between F50 (clonal expansion) and ExV (chaos), using BLOSUM62-based TCRdist between CDR3 peptides within each V-J. Welch's t-statistics and random forest reduced several hundred V-J features to about 12, which were used in a naive Bayes classifier (R e1071). Sample size was not statistically predetermined, and investigators were not blinded to group allocation. According to the paper, TCR Vbeta CDR3 sequencing was carried out on roughly 130 peripheral blood samples, which came from fewer than 50 ophthalmopathy, 70 to 80 hyperthyroidism and some 17 progressor patients.

The chain is made from TRBV7-3 and TRBJ2-1; a tentative D call is TRBD1 (6 bases match). This receptor was identified in a man between 18 and 35 years old with Graves disease. Donor details come from another sample of the same person, matched by shared clones. The sample consisted of peripheral blood mononuclear cells (PBMCs), taken at new diagnosis, from a patient treated with antithyroid drugs. Here the CDR3 is given as CASSQTGINEQFF. In nucleotides, the sequence is TGTGCCAGCAGCCAGACAGGTATCAATGAGCAGTTCTTC.